Below, one TCR beta chain is given with its context. As yet, its antigen is unknown. The data are from a study of beta chain features in type 1 diabetes. Overall study results and limits: Individuals with type 1 diabetes displayed fewer insertions and more deletions at VDJ junctions. Across patients, naive, central memory and Treg TCRB repertoires exhibited apparently greater similarity than was observed across healthy donors. For Type 1 diabetes patients, all four CD4+ subsets carried TCRB CDR3s that were moderately but significantly shorter.

The CDR3 totals 15 residues. Trimming cost V 1 base and J 2 bases; bases outside gene matches: 3. Germline V gives CDR1 SGHRS, CDR2 YFSETQ. The study reverse transcribed the entire isolated RNA, so it sequenced expressed TCRB transcripts. Here immunoSEQ multiplex PCR was the method, and the copy in TCRdb shows in-frame clones only, minus some. The sample has fewer than 900,000 clones; roughly 15% are singletons. A heparinised blood draw that averaged about 110 mL was obtained once from each donor. V usage is TRBV5-1 and J usage is TRBJ2-1, with 7 positions matching TRBD1. This TCR derives from a woman in her late teens or twenties in good health. Source material: naive CD4+ T cells from blood. The CDR3: CASSLNQGAYNEQFF. DNA of the CDR3: TGCGCCAGCAGCTTGAACCAGGGGGCCTACAATGAGCAGTTCTTC.